This T cell receptor beta chain was captured by sequencing in a study of OX40 agonist ivuxolimab in advanced cancers. Background on the whole study: Ivuxolimab, which targeted the costimulatory receptor OX40 (CD134), was an agonistic, fully human IgG2 monoclonal antibody. Intravenous ivuxolimab was administered to patients every 2 weeks at six dose levels: 0.01, 0.1, 0.3, 1.5, 3 and 10 mg/kg. Of the 52 patients in dose escalation, about 19 had hepatocellular carcinoma, roughly 15 had melanoma, 9 had renal cell carcinoma and 9 had head and neck cancer. In the dose-escalation cohort, nearly 85% of patients were male, and the mean age was approximately 60 years with a range of roughly 20 to 85. Prior anti-PD-1, anti-PD-L1 or anti-CTLA-4 therapy was permitted, and approximately 42% of dose-escalation patients had received checkpoint inhibitors. Three dose-escalation patients achieved partial responses, one with hepatocellular carcinoma and two with cutaneous melanoma. The purpose of peripheral TCRbeta sequencing was to test whether ivuxolimab changed TCR sequence diversity and led to clonal T-cell expansion. The paper reports the monotherapy dose-escalation portion (N of about 50 patients) of the phase I ivuxolimab trial.

Genomic DNA was extracted from sorted cells for sequencing of the TCRbeta CDR3 region. TCRbeta CDR3 regions were sequenced using the immunoSEQ Assay. TCRdb took over this immuneACCESS table, retaining in-frame rearrangements with V and J assigned. Such tables are incomplete; in checked studies, under half of the missing clones stem from an unresolved V gene, and the remainder is unexplained. The sample table holds tens of thousands of clones, of which roughly 85% were seen once. Clones ranked in the top ten supply 9.5% to 13% of the sample. Patients with autoimmune disease history or receiving systemic immunosuppression were excluded from the trial. Peripheral blood for TCR sequencing was collected from all dose cohorts at baseline, on cycle 4 day 1, and on cycle 7 day 1. Samples came from an open-label, multicenter, first-in-human phase I dose-escalation trial of ivuxolimab. Adults with locally advanced or metastatic melanoma, renal cell, hepatocellular, or head and neck squamous cell carcinoma were enrolled in the trial. Before TCR sequencing, CD4+ and CD8+ T cells were separately sorted from peripheral blood.

On this clone: It lacks a known antigen. Base-call qualities are not available, and no considerably larger clone is one nucleotide away.

The CDR3 spans 16 residues, from the cysteine through the phenylalanine. This entry keeps only the CDR3 DNA: 48 bases, framed from base 1. According to the germline V gene, CDR1 reads SGHRS and CDR2 reads YFSETQ. From V the trimming removes 7 bases and from J it removes 5 bases, while the gene matches leave 17 bases of the junction unaccounted for. General findings and caveats noted by the study authors: After ivuxolimab, expanded clones were on average more numerous among CD8+ T cells than among CD4+ T cells. Low levels of normalized T-cell clonal expansion were also seen in some patients who did not respond. Clonal expansion of both CD4+ and CD8+ blood T cells was observed from baseline to week 6 at doses 0.1 to 3.0 mg/kg. The antigen specificity of the clonally expanded peripheral T cells was not determined. Partial responders in the 0.1-3.0 mg/kg groups had among the lowest normalized peripheral clonal expansion, especially among CD8+ T cells.

The rearrangement joined TRBV5-1 to TRBJ2-5; TRBD2 matches 7 bases in the middle. This clonotype was sampled from an adult with an advanced solid tumor such as melanoma, head and neck, liver or kidney cancer. The source was CD4+ or CD8+ T cells sorted from blood, collected in a trial of the OX40 agonist ivuxolimab. The CDR3 reads as follows: CASGPSGTPAGETQYF. In nucleotides, the sequence is TGCGCCAGCGGTCCAAGCGGGACCCCGGCGGGGGAGACCCAGTACTTC.